This T cell receptor (beta chain) was documented in a study of cytomegalovirus exposure and HLA in healthy donors. Healthy individuals who donated bone marrow served as the donors. The CDR3 is 14 residues long. The germline V gene has CDR1 SNHLY and CDR2 FYNNEI. V shed 5 bases and J 7 bases; nucleotides not matched to a gene: 4. Vbeta (60) and Jbeta (13) primers were used in the PCR. TCRdb keeps only in-frame clones here, not all; method: immunoSEQ multiplex PCR. The data hold 210,000 or so clones, with about 84% observed a single time. The chain links TRBV2 to TRBJ1-4, with 10 bases matching TRBD1. Sequenced material: PBMCs. This sequence originates from a human donor in good health. The chain's CDR3 is CASSTGTGAEKLFF. CDR3 DNA sequence: TGTGCCAGCAGTACCGGGACAGGGGCTGAAAAACTGTTTTTT.